This T cell receptor (beta chain) was observed in a study of cytomegalovirus exposure and HLA in healthy donors. Study-wide points: Later work found most CMV-associated TCR beta chains apparently HLA-restricted. HLA-A and HLA-B allele assignments for most subjects were reportedly predicted accurately using TCR beta sequences. It was 164 TCR beta chains that were listed as cytomegalovirus-associated.

About this clone: Its target is not known.

Germline CDR1 is MNHNS and CDR2 is SASEGT. The CDR3 extends over 15 amino acids. V lost 4 bases and J lost 2, with 15 bases in between. The PCR used 60 Vbeta and 13 Jbeta primers. Profiled with immunoSEQ multiplex PCR; TCRdb holds only in-frame clones, not every one. The data hold about 100,000 clones, with 80% to 90% observed a single time. The sample taken for sequencing was PBMCs. J is TRBJ2-7 and V is TRBV6-1, with a possible D match to TRBD1 (5 bases). The origin of this receptor is a woman between 18 and 29 years old in good health and CMV-seronegative. CDR3 DNA: TGTGCCAGCAGTGGCAGGGCGCGACTTACCTACGAGCAGTACTTC. Its protein is CASSGRARLTYEQYF.